This TCR beta chain was sequenced for a study of cytomegalovirus exposure and HLA in healthy donors. Across the study: Ancestry clustering placed around four fifths of a few hundred genotyped donors in the Caucasian-associated cluster.

The CDR3 sequence is 15 residues long. The germline gives CDR1 SGHVS, CDR2 FQNEAQ. J was trimmed by 10 bases and V by 0 bases; bases with no gene match: 5. 13 Jbeta primers and 60 Vbeta primers were used for the PCR. TCRdb's table, derived via immunoSEQ multiplex PCR, lists solely in-frame clones and lacks some. The sample holds around 100,000 clones; 60% to 80% are singletons and the top ten take around 2.5%. The sample taken for sequencing was PBMCs. This TCR was sampled from a man aged 45-60 years in good health and CMV-seropositive. The rearrangement links TRBV7-8 to TRBJ1-6, with TRBD1 matching 8 bases. The CDR3 region has the DNA TGTGCCAGCAGCTTAGCGCAGGGGGCCGTATCACCCCTCCACTTT. Its protein product is CASSLAQGAVSPLHF.